The 14 T cell receptor beta chains below all came from one sample that was sequenced in a study of shared clonotypes between healthy human individuals. The table came from immunoSEQ multiplex PCR; TCRdb's copy has only in-frame clones and leaves some out. The sample contains millions of clones, approximately 95% of which appear only once. The sequencing sample was made of naive CD4+ T cells sorted from blood. Noted subset: CD45RA+ positively selected. These receptors came from a man younger than 30 in good health.

The rearrangement uses TRBV5-4 and TRBJ2-1; 8 bases agree with TRBD2. CDR1 SGHNT and CDR2 YYREEE come from the germline V gene (reference sequence). This CDR3 region has 16 residues. Unmatched junction bases numbered 9, after V lost 2 bases and J lost 5 bases. CDR3 DNA sequence: TGTGCCAGCAGCTTCGGAATAACTAGCGGTAACAATGAGCAGTTCTTC. Protein product: CASSFGITSGNNEQFF.

The rearrangement joins TRBV7-2 to TRBJ2-3; tentatively, D is TRBD1 or TRBD2 (5 bases each). Trimming shortened V by 3 bases and J by 10 bases, and 11 bases separated the two germline ends. This CDR3 comprises 12 residues. Germline CDR1 reads SGHTA; CDR2 reads FQGNSA. The CDR3 protein is CASSLSWGSQYF. In DNA form, the CDR3 reads TGTGCCAGCAGCTTGAGTTGGGGGTCGCAGTATTTT.

The chain couples TRBV7-2 to TRBJ2-1; 12 bases match TRBD2. This CDR3 has 18 amino acids. The germline V gene encodes CDR1 SGHTA and CDR2 FQGNSA. V lost 0 bases to trimming and J lost 8 bases; unmatched junction nucleotides: 11. CDR3 in amino acids: CASSLATRPTSGGYEQFF. CDR3 nucleotides: TGTGCCAGCAGCTTAGCCACCCGACCGACTAGCGGGGGCTATGAGCAGTTCTTC.

As for this clone: This same CDR3 is encoded by further DNA sequences in the sample. The V gene is TRBV6-5, the J gene TRBJ1-2, with 7 bases that match TRBD1. This CDR3 has 13 amino acids. V was clipped by 6 bases and J by 3 bases; unmatched bases: 4. In germline, CDR1 is MNHEY, CDR2 SVGAGI. CDR3 sequence reads: CASRQGLDYGYTF. The CDR3 DNA sequence: TGTGCCAGCAGACAGGGGTTAGACTATGGCTACACCTTC.

The chain joins TRBV19 to TRBJ1-5; D call uncertain. The CDR3 contains 15 residues. Trimming took 1 base from V and 5 from J, leaving 12 bases between them. Per the germline V gene, CDR1 is LNHDA and CDR2 is SQIVND (reference sequence). In DNA form, the CDR3 reads TGTGCCAGTAGTATAGGCACCCTCATTCATCAGCCCCAGCATTTT. Its translation is CASSIGTLIHQPQHF.

V gene TRBV13 combines with J gene TRBJ2-7, with TRBD2 matching 10 bases. After removal of 4 bases from V and 3 bases from J, the junction contained 6 bases not matched to a gene. This CDR3 region has 15 residues. Looked up from germline, CDR1 is PRHDT and CDR2 is FYEKMQ (reference sequence). CDR3 bases: TGTGCCAGCAGCTCAACTAGCGGGGCCCTCTACGAGCAGTACTTC. Its protein product is CASSSTSGALYEQYF. The complete variable domain, with remaining parts taken from reference TRBV13 and TRBJ2-7, reads AAGVIQSPRHLIKEKRETATLKCYPIPRHDTVYWYQQGPGQDPQFLISFYEKMQSDKGSIPDRFSAQQFSDYHSELNMSSLELGDSALYFCASSSTSGALYEQYFGPGTRLTVT.

V is TRBV9 and J is TRBJ2-5; either TRBD1 or TRBD2 may fit D (6 bases each). Deletions cut 0 bases from V and 5 bases from J, with 17 bases between. CDR3 size: 16 residues. In germline, CDR1 is SGDLS, CDR2 YYNGEE. This chain's CDR3 is CASSVADKGGTETQYF. DNA for the CDR3: TGTGCCAGCAGCGTAGCTGATAAGGGGGGCACGGAGACCCAGTACTTC.

This rearrangement joins TRBV9 to TRBJ2-1, with 11 positions matching TRBD2. The V gene's germline CDR1 is SGDLS and CDR2 YYNGEE. The length of the CDR3 is 15 residues. Losses at the gene ends were 3 bases for V and 9 bases for J; bases not matched to a gene: 8. This CDR3 is CASSETSGNTGEQFF. The DNA of the CDR3 is TGTGCCAGCAGCGAGACTAGCGGGAATACAGGTGAGCAGTTCTTC.

The CDR3 DNA follows: TGTGCCAGCAGCGTAGACGGCAGTGATAATTCACCCCTCCACTTT. Translated, it gives CASSVDGSDNSPLHF. The chain has TRBV9 and TRBJ1-6; D is unclear. Germline CDR1 SGDLS, CDR2 YYNGEE. V was trimmed by 0 bases and J by 5 bases, leaving 9 bases between them. The CDR3 is made up of 15 amino acids.

Turning to this clone: The limits of the CDR3 on the DNA are not certain, so only TCRdb's listed CDR3 is given. The chain links TRBV6-1 to TRBJ2-7; the table's D call, TRBD1, was not checked against the DNA. CDR1 is MNHNS and CDR2 is SASEGT in the germline V gene. The CDR3 sequence runs 15 residues, both termini included. The chain's CDR3 is CASILVGDSSYEQYF.

The CDR3 DNA follows: TGTGCCAGCAGCTTCTTCCAGGAGACCCAGTACTTC. It translates to CASSFFQETQYF. V and J are TRBV11-3 and TRBJ2-5; D is unclear. This CDR3 contains 12 residues. V lost 3 bases and J 5 bases, leaving 7 bases between the germline ends. Germline V CDR1 and CDR2: SGHNT, YENEEA.

J is TRBJ2-6 and V is TRBV30; D is undetermined. The ends were cut back, 0 bases at V and 0 bases at J, with 9 bases in the middle. The CDR3 is made up of 16 amino acids. CDR1 is GTSNPN, CDR2 SVGIG, per germline (reference sequence). The CDR3 DNA is TGTGCCTGGAGTGTAAAGTCAAGCTCTGGGGCCAACGTCCTGACTTTC. Its translation is CAWSVKSSSGANVLTF.

The rearrangement links TRBV18 to TRBJ1-2, with 9 bases lining up with TRBD1. From germline, CDR1 is KGHSH and CDR2 LQKENI. The CDR3 covers 14 residues. Losses at the gene ends were 4 bases for V and 1 base for J; bases not matched to a gene: 1. The CDR3 reads CASSRTGVNYGYTF. For the CDR3, the DNA is TGTGCCAGCTCACGGACAGGGGTTAACTATGGCTACACCTTC.

This clone is a singleton in its sample. The chain is built from TRBV11-2 and TRBJ2-2, with D perhaps matching TRBD1 (6 bases). V lost 2 bases and J 7 bases, leaving 11 bases between the germline ends. CDR3 length equals 14 residues. CDR1 SGHAT and CDR2 FQNNGV come from the germline V gene. CDR3 sequence reads: CASSLSRGSGELFF. The CDR3 DNA reads TGTGCCAGCAGCTTAAGCAGGGGTAGCGGGGAGCTGTTTTTT.